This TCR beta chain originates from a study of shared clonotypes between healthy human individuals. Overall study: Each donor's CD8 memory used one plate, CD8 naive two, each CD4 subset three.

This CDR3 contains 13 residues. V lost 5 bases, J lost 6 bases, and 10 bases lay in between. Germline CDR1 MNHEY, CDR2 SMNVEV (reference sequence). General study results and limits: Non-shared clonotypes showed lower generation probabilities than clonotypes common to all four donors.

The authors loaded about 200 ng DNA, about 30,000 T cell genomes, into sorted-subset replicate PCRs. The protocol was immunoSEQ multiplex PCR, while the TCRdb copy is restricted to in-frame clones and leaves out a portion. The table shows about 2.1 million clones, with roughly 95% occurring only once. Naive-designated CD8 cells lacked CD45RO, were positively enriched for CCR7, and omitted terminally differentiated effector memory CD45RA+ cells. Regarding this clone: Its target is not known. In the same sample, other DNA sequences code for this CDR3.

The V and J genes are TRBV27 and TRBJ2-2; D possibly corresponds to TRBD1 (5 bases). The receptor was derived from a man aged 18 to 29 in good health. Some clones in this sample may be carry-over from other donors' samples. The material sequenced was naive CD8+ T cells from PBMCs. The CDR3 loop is CASSPQGAGELFF. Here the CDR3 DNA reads TGTGCCAGCAGTCCTCAGGGTGCCGGGGAGCTGTTTTTT.